This entry describes one T cell receptor beta chain. The data derive from a study of blood T cell repertoires in COVID-19. Study-wide context: Samples of COVID-19 (acute and convalescent) were obtained from the United States, Italy and Spain. The cDNA or gDNA used as material had been derived from T cells, B-cell-depleted T cells, or PBMCs.

As processed by the authors: Reference gene primer amplification gave estimated nucleated cell counts. Generated by immunoSEQ multiplex PCR, the TCRdb table keeps only in-frame clones and is missing some. V and J calls plus clone size are reproduced from that table; the DNA served to infer D and trimming. Counted here are roughly 200,000 clones, around 82% occurring once; the ten biggest clones make up approximately 4.8%. In germline, CDR1 is SGHTA, CDR2 FQGTGA. The CDR3 totals 14 residues. V lost 1 base to trimming and J lost 2 bases, with 5 bases between them. The sequencing sample was made of peripheral blood. This TCR derives from a man in his forties or fifties with active or convalescent COVID-19. The chain recombines TRBV7-3 with TRBJ2-2; D call uncertain. CDR3 bases: TGTGCCAGCAGCTTAAACTCTAACACCGGGGAGCTGTTTTTT. Translating it yields CASSLNSNTGELFF.